These 11 T cell receptor beta chains share one sample of origin, sequenced in a study of sequential checkpoint blockade in melanoma. TCRdb's table, derived via immunoSEQ multiplex PCR, lists solely in-frame clones and lacks some. The sample includes about 27,000 clones, 77% of them seen just once. Treatment given: randomized to nivolumab then ipilimumab (arm A) or the reverse (arm B). The sequencing used CD8+ T cells sorted from blood (inferred from file names), collected from a patient given nivolumab and ipilimumab in sequence. These receptors originate from a human donor with melanoma.

V usage is TRBV29-1 and J usage is TRBJ1-2; D remains unclear. Trimming stripped 4 bases from V and 6 bases from J, with 15 bases between. The V gene's germline CDR1 is SQVTM and CDR2 ANQGSEA. This CDR3 is 13 amino acids long. The CDR3 DNA reads TGCAGCGTTGTCGGGATACTAAGTCATGGCTACACCTTC. Protein product: CSVVGILSHGYTF.

The chain employs TRBV4-1 and TRBJ1-2; TRBD1 is a possible D gene (5 bases). This CDR3 contains 15 residues. Germline-derived CDR1 and CDR2 are MGHRA and YSYEKL. Trimming took off 0 bases at V and 4 bases at J, with 12 bases between the two ends. CDR3 sequence (DNA): TGCGCCAGCAGCCAAGAGGGCAGGGCGTTCTATGGCTACACCTTC. Protein: CASSQEGRAFYGYTF.

A word on this clone: This may stem from a read error, because a much larger clone lies one nucleotide away. Other DNA variants within this sample encode the same CDR3. The rearrangement uses TRBV4-1 and TRBJ2-1; 9 bases line up with TRBD2. The CDR3 has 15 residues. V was pared by 0 bases and J by 7 bases, with 4 bases of the junction left unmatched. Germline V gives CDR1 MGHRA, CDR2 YSYEKL. The CDR3 reads CASSQEPAGGNEQFF. The DNA of the CDR3 is TGCGCCAGCAGCCAAGAGCCAGCGGGGGGTAATGAGCAGTTCTTC.

The chain has TRBV29-1 and TRBJ2-5; 9 bases map to TRBD1. TRBJ2-7 explains the end of the DNA better; the J call may be wrong. The CDR3 loop spans 13 amino acids. Per the germline V gene, CDR1 is SQVTM and CDR2 is ANQGSEA. CDR3: CSVESGQGYEQYF. The CDR3 DNA reads TGCAGCGTTGAGTCGGGACAGGGCTACGAGCAGTACTTC.

V usage is TRBV27 and J usage is TRBJ1-2; 9 bases are a match to TRBD1. The trim removed 6 bases at V and 14 bases at J, leaving 10 bases unmatched. CDR1 and CDR2 from the germline V gene are MNHEY and SMNVEV (reference sequence). The CDR3 loop spans 12 amino acids. The DNA of the CDR3 is TGTGCCAGCAGCCTCGCAGGACAGGGGAGGACCTTC. Translated: CASSLAGQGRTF.

J is TRBJ2-7 and V is TRBV7-8; tentatively, D is TRBD1 (6 bases). Between the trimmed V and J ends, which lost 4 bases and 0 bases, there was a span of 16 bases. The CDR3 has 16 amino acids. CDR1 and CDR2 (germline): SGHVS, FQNEAQ. CDR3 in DNA: TGTGCCAGCAGCTCACACAGGGAGCATCCCTCCTACGAGCAGTACTTC. This encodes CASSSHREHPSYEQYF.

The V and J genes are TRBV14 and TRBJ1-1; tentative D call: TRBD1 (5 bases). Germline loops: CDR1 SGHDN, CDR2 FVKESK. CDR3 length: 15 residues. V was shortened by 5 bases and J by 5 bases, with 18 bases between the two germline ends. The CDR3 reads CASSGYAGGFTEAFF. The DNA of the CDR3 is TGTGCCAGCAGCGGCTACGCCGGGGGTTTTACTGAAGCTTTCTTT.

V is TRBV30 and J is TRBJ1-2, with D perhaps matching TRBD1 (5 bases). The V end was cut by 1 base, the J end by 5 bases, with 11 bases between. The CDR3 covers 13 residues. Germline V CDR1 and CDR2: GTSNPN, SVGIG (reference sequence). The CDR3 bases are TGTGCCTGGAGTGAAACAGGAGTTTATGGCTACACCTTC. Its protein is CAWSETGVYGYTF.

By share of the sample, this clone is medium-sized. CDR3 nucleotides: TGCGCCAGCAGCCAAGATACGGGGGGCTCCTACAATGAGCAGTTCTTC. Protein: CASSQDTGGSYNEQFF. The gene calls are TRBV4-1 and TRBJ2-1, with 7 bases identical to TRBD2. The germline V gene has CDR1 MGHRA and CDR2 YSYEKL. Trimming cost V 0 bases and J 0 bases; bases outside gene matches: 2. The CDR3 covers 16 residues.

The chain has TRBV28 and TRBJ1-2; D remains ambiguous. This CDR3 comprises 11 residues. The ends were cut back, 5 bases at V and 5 bases at J, with 6 bases in the middle. Per germline, CDR1 MDHEN and CDR2 SYDVKM. As DNA, the CDR3 is TGTGCCAGCAGTCCGGGGTATGGCTACACCTTC. Encoded protein: CASSPGYGYTF.

This chain connects TRBV4-2 to TRBJ1-2; 12 positions match TRBD1. After removal of 1 base from V and 3 bases from J, the junction contained 9 bases not matched to a gene. Germline CDR1 is LGHNA and CDR2 is YNFKEQ. The CDR3 is made up of 18 amino acids. CDR3 sequence (DNA): TGTGCCAGCAGCCAAGCCCCGGGACAGGGGGCGCGATACTATGGCTACACCTTC. This codes for CASSQAPGQGARYYGYTF.